This T cell receptor (beta chain) was retrieved from a study of T-cell reconstitution after alpha-beta-depleted transplantation in children. Concerning this clonotype: Its antigen is undetermined.

Molecular barcoding with unique molecular identifiers was used for the TCRbeta library. TCRdb reprocessed the PCR reads via MiXCR and lists one record per CDR3 protein. The table includes about 510,000 distinct CDR3 sequences, around 10% detected once. Study conclusions and caveats: Newly generated T cells supplied most T-cell counts and diversity one year post-transplant. Certain patients had high TCRbeta diversity at day 60, and it came from recipient T cells and thymic progenitors that survived. Several hundred expanded graft clones reportedly gave rise to the alpha-beta T cells present about two months after transplant.

Trimming took off 3 bases at V and 6 bases at J, with 15 bases between the two ends. The CDR3 is 16 amino acids. The clonotype comes from a female patient aged 2 to 10 who had a stem cell transplant for aplastic anemia, so the T cells may come from the graft donor. The V call is TRBV12-3 or TRBV12-4, the J call TRBJ1-6; no clear D. Sample: PBMCs, mostly from graft donor cells, taken 180 days after TCRalphabeta/CD19-depleted stem cell transplant. The CDR3 DNA reads as TGTGCCAGCAGTTTCGACCTCGGCAGGTTTAATTCACCCCTCCACTTT. This gives the protein CASSFDLGRFNSPLHF.